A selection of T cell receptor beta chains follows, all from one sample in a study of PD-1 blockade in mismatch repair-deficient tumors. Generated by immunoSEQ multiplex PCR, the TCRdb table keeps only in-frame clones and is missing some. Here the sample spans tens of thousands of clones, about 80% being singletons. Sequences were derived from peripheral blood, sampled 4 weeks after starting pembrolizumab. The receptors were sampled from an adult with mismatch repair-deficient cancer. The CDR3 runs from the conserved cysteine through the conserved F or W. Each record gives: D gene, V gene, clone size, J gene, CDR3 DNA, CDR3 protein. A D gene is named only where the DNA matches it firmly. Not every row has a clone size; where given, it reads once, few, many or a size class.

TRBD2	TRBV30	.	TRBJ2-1	TGTGCATGGGGGGGAGGGCCCTACAATGAGCAGTTCTTC	CAWGGGPYNEQFF
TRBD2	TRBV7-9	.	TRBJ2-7	TGTGCCAGCAGCTTAGCGGGGAGCGGGAGGGCCGAGCAGTACTTC	CASSLAGSGRAEQYF
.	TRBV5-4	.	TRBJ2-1	TGTGCCAGCAGCTTTGATTCAGCGGGCTTAGGCAATGAGCAGTTCTTC	CASSFDSAGLGNEQFF
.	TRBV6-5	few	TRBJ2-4	TGTGCCAGCAGAGACTTAGTGGAAAACATTCAGTACTTC	CASRDLVENIQYF
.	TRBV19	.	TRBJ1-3	TGTGCCAGTAGCCTCTTCAGGGGCACGGGAAACACCATATATTTT	CASSLFRGTGNTIYF
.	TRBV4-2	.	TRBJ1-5	TGTGCCAGCAGCCAAACGTCATTACAGGGAATGAGCAATCAGCCCCAGCATTTT	CASSQTSLQGMSNQPQHF
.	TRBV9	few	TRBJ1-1	TGTGCCAGCCGGCAGGGCATCATGAACACTGAAGCTTTCTTT	CASRQGIMNTEAFF
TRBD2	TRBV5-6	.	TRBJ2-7	TGTGCCAGCAGCTATAGCGGGAGGGCCGGATCAGCGTATGAGCAGTACTTC	CASSYSGRAGSAYEQYF
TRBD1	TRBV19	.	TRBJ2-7	TGTGCCAGTAGTATGGGGACAGGGGGATACGAGCAGTACTTC	CASSMGTGGYEQYF
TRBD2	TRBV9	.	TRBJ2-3	TGTGCCAGCAGCGTAGGTGGTGGGAGGGTCACAGATACGCAGTATTTT	CASSVGGGRVTDTQYF
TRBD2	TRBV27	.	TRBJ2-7	TGTGCCAGCAGTCCATTGACTAGCGGGAGCTACGAGCAGTACTTC	CASSPLTSGSYEQYF
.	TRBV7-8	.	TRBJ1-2	TGTGCCAGCAGAGGGGACACAGTCCTCTATGGCTACACCTTC	CASRGDTVLYGYTF
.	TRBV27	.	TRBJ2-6	TGTGCCAGCAGTTTTGCCGGGGCCAACGTCCTGACTTTC	CASSFAGANVLTF
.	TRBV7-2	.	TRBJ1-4	TGTGCCAGCAGCTTAGGGCCCGGGTTCGGGGAAACTAATGAAAAACTGTTTTTT	CASSLGPGFGETNEKLFF
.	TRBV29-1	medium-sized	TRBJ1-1	TGCAGCGTTGTGGGCGGGAACACTGAAGCTTTCTTT	CSVVGGNTEAFF
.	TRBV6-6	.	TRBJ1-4	TGTGCCAGCAGAGATATGGGGCTGGATGAAAAACTGTTTTTT	CASRDMGLDEKLFF
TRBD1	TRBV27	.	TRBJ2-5	TGTGCCAGCAGTCCCGGGACAGGGGGCGCAGAGACCCAGTACTTC	CASSPGTGGAETQYF
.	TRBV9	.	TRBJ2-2	TGTGCCAGCAGCGTAGTAGGTAGCGGAGCGAACACCGGGGAGCTGTTTTTT	CASSVVGSGANTGELFF
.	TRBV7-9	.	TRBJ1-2	TGTGCCAGCAGCTTAGCTGGCGAAGGTGGCTACACCTTC	CASSLAGEGGYTF
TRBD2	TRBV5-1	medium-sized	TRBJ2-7	TGCGCCAGCAGGAGGATGACTAGCGGAACCTACGAGCAGTACTTC	CASRRMTSGTYEQYF
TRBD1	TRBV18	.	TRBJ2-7	TGTGCCAGCTCACCAGGGACAGGGGGCTACGAGCAGTACTTC	CASSPGTGGYEQYF
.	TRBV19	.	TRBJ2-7	TGTGCCAGTAGTATGGGGCCCTGGGCGGTGGCCTACGAGCAGTACTTC	CASSMGPWAVAYEQYF
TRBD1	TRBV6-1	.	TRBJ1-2	TGTGCCAGCAGAACAGGGGGCTGGGGCTACACCTTC	CASRTGGWGYTF
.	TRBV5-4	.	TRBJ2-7	TGTGCCAGCAGCTTTGGGGGCTTCTTTCAGGGCGACGAGCAGTACTTC	CASSFGGFFQGDEQYF
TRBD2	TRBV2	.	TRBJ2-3	TGTGCCAGCAATTTCGGGGGCGGGGGGACAGATACGCAGTATTTT	CASNFGGGGTDTQYF
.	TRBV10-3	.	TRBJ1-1	TGTGCCATCAGTGGGGAGCCGCTCACTGAAGCTTTCTTT	CAISGEPLTEAFF
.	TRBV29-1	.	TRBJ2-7	TGCAGCGTTGGGGGCAGGGGTTTCCACGAGCAGTACTTC	CSVGGRGFHEQYF
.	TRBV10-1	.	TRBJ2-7	TGCGCCAGCAGTGAGGGCCAGCGGATGAGCTCCTACGAGCAGTACTTC	CASSEGQRMSSYEQYF
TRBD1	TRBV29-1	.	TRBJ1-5	TGCAGCGCGGGACAGGGCAATCAGCCCCAGCATTTT	CSAGQGNQPQHF
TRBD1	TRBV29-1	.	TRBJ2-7	TGCAGCGTTGACTGGGGACAGGGGGCATACGAGCAGTACTTC	CSVDWGQGAYEQYF
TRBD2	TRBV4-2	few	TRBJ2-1	TGTGCCAGCAGCCACCGACTAGCGGGAGAGGGGGATGAGCAGTTCTTC	CASSHRLAGEGDEQFF
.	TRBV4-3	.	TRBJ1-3	TGCGCCAGCAGCCAAGATTCCGCTGGCTCTGGAAACACCATATATTTT	CASSQDSAGSGNTIYF
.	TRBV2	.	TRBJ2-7	TGTGCCAGCAGTGGAGGGTCTTCCTACGAGCAGTACTTC	CASSGGSSYEQYF
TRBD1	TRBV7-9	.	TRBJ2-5	TGTGCCAGCAGCCCCACAGGGGGCGCGAGGTTTAAAGAGACCCAGTACTTC	CASSPTGGARFKETQYF
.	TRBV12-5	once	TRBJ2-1	TGTGCTAGTGGTTTCACCGGCGCTGAGCAGTTCTTC	CASGFTGAEQFF
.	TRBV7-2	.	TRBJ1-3	TGTGCCAGCAGCTTTGAGGCGGGAAACACCATATATTTT	CASSFEAGNTIYF
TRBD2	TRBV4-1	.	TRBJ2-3	TGCGCCAGCAGCCAAGTTACTAGCGGGGGACGTGGCACAGATACGCAGTATTTT	CASSQVTSGGRGTDTQYF
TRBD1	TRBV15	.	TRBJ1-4	TGTGCCACCAGCAGACAGGGGGCGGCTAATGAAAAACTGTTTTTT	CATSRQGAANEKLFF
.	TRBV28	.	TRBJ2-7	TGTGCCAGCAGTTCCACAGGGAGGAGGGAGCAGTACTTC	CASSSTGRREQYF
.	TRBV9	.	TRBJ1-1	TGTGCCAGCAGCGTCGACAGCATGAACACTGAAGCTTTCTTT	CASSVDSMNTEAFF
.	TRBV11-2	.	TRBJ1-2	TGTGCCAGCAGCTACGGGCTGAATGGCTACACCTTC	CASSYGLNGYTF
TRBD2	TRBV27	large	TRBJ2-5	TGTGCCAGCAGTCCCCGGGGGCGGGGGGAAGAGACCCAGTACTTC	CASSPRGRGEETQYF
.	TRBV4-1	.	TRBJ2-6	TGCGCCAGCAGCCCAGCCATGGGGGGGGCCAACGTCCTGACTTTC	CASSPAMGGANVLTF
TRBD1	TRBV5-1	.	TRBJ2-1	TGCGCCAGCAGCCGGGACAGCAATGAGCAGTTCTTC	CASSRDSNEQFF
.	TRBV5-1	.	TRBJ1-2	TGCGCCAGCAGCTTGATGGGGGGCCATGGCTACACCTTC	CASSLMGGHGYTF
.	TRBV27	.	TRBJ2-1	TGTGCCAGCAGTTTCCTAGGAGGGAATGAGCAGTTCTTC	CASSFLGGNEQFF
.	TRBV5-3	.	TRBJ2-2	TGTGCCCGCATTGTCGATCGTTCGGGGGAGCTGTTTTTT	CARIVDRSGELFF
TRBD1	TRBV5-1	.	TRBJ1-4	TGCGCCAGCAGCTCTACCGGGACAGGGGTTAATGAAAAACTGTTTTTT	CASSSTGTGVNEKLFF
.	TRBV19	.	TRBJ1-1	TGTGCCAGTTGGCGGTCCCCCGAGGACACTGAAGCTTTCTTT	CASWRSPEDTEAFF